This T cell receptor beta chain was sequenced during a study of T cells in Graves' hyperthyroidism and ophthalmopathy. Ophthalmopathy patients all had a Clinical Activity Score of at least 3, a NOSPECS grade of at least 4 and disease under 3 months old. TCR beta CDR3 region amplification was performed from RNA transcripts. First-round RT-PCR with HTBI primers amplified the TCR CDR3 region. TCRdb recomputed calls from the multiplex PCR reads with MiXCR, one row per CDR3 protein. The sample lists under 350,000 distinct CDR3 sequences, about an eighth seen once, with about a third in the top ten. The CDR3 is made up of 15 amino acids. V lost 4 bases and J lost 2, with 12 bases in between. The germline CDR1 and CDR2 sequences are SGHNT and YYREEE (reference sequence).

The chain recombines TRBV5-4 with TRBJ2-2; D not certain. The origin of this receptor is a woman in her thirties or forties with Graves' ophthalmopathy. The specimen sequenced was blood. In DNA, the CDR3 is TGTGCCAGCAGCCCCCCGCAGCCCAACACCGGGGAGCTGTTTTTT. It encodes CASSPPQPNTGELFF.